This T cell receptor (beta chain) stems from a study of blood T cell repertoires in COVID-19. Across the study: There were acute and convalescent COVID-19 samples, and they came from the United States, Italy and Spain. From T cells, B-cell-depleted T cells, or PBMCs came the material, which was cDNA or gDNA.

As handled by the study authors: Nucleated cell counts were estimated from reference gene primer amplification. This table comes from immunoSEQ multiplex PCR, and its TCRdb copy is limited to in-frame clones, with some not included. D and trimming were read from the DNA, whereas the V and J calls and clone size are those reported in that table. This sample has some 190,000 clones, with 88% found just once. Germline CDR1 reads SGHNT; CDR2 reads YENEEA. The CDR3 runs to 14 residues. V shed 2 bases and J shed 1 base, with 9 bases lying between them. The rearrangement uses TRBV11-3 and TRBJ2-7; TRBD1 might be the D (5 bases). Specimen: peripheral blood. The TCR originated in a human donor in a cohort sampled during active COVID-19. CDR3 loop: CASSLNRFSYEQYF. The CDR3 DNA is TGTGCCAGCAGCTTAAACAGGTTTTCCTACGAGCAGTACTTC.